The rows below give T cell receptor beta chains drawn from one sample of a study of CD8 T cells in Susac syndrome. From the immunoSEQ multiplex PCR reads, TCRdb called clonotypes with MiXCR, one entry per CDR3 protein. The sample lists 200,000 to 250,000 distinct CDR3 sequences; over 90% were seen once. The sample consisted of CD4+ T cells from PBMCs. Receptors originate from a human donor with multiple sclerosis. Each CDR3 is given with its conserved first and last residue. D genes are given only for firm matches. The size entry is marked missing in some rows and otherwise reads once, few, many or a size class.

CDR3 DNA: TGCGCCAGCAGCTCCCGACCCGGGACAGCTGATTCACCCCTCCACTTT; CDR3 protein: CASSSRPGTADSPLHF; J gene: TRBJ1-6; clone size: once; V gene: TRBV4-1; CDR3 length: 16; D gene: TRBD1
CDR3 DNA: TGCAGCGGTAGCGGGGCGCCCTTCTCCTACGAGCAGTACTTC; CDR3 protein: CSGSGAPFSYEQYF; J gene: TRBJ2-7; clone size: -; V gene: TRBV20-1; CDR3 length: 14; D gene: TRBD2
CDR3 DNA: TGTGCCAGCAGCTGGGGCAGGGCACCCGGGGATACGCAGTATTTT; CDR3 protein: CASSWGRAPGDTQYF; J gene: TRBJ2-3; clone size: once; V gene: TRBV11-2; CDR3 length: 15; D gene: -
CDR3 DNA: TGTGCCAGCAAGTCCCGGTACCAAGAGACCCAGTACTTC; CDR3 protein: CASKSRYQETQYF; J gene: TRBJ2-5; clone size: -; V gene: TRBV2; CDR3 length: 13; D gene: -
CDR3 DNA: TGCAGTGCTAGAGACGGGCGTAGCAATCAGCCCCAGCATTTT; CDR3 protein: CSARDGRSNQPQHF; J gene: TRBJ1-5; clone size: -; V gene: TRBV20-1; CDR3 length: 14; D gene: -
CDR3 DNA: TGTGCCAGCACGAGAGAACCGGGGCTCCAAGAGACCCAGTACTTC; CDR3 protein: CASTREPGLQETQYF; J gene: TRBJ2-5; clone size: -; V gene: TRBV2; CDR3 length: 15; D gene: -
CDR3 DNA: TGTGCCAGCAGCGTAGAATCCGGTGGTACTGAAGCTTTCTTT; CDR3 protein: CASSVESGGTEAFF; J gene: TRBJ1-1; clone size: -; V gene: TRBV9; CDR3 length: 14; D gene: -
CDR3 DNA: TGTGCCAGCAGCGCCGGGACAGGGTCCATCAATCAGCCCCAGCATTTT; CDR3 protein: CASSAGTGSINQPQHF; J gene: TRBJ1-5; clone size: -; V gene: TRBV9; CDR3 length: 16; D gene: TRBD1
CDR3 DNA: TGTGCCAGCAGTTTTGCGGCTAGCCGAGAGACCCAGTACTTC; CDR3 protein: CASSFAASRETQYF; J gene: TRBJ2-5; clone size: -; V gene: TRBV12-3/TRBV12-4; CDR3 length: 14; D gene: -
CDR3 DNA: TGTGCCAGCAGCCAGGAGGGCGTTCGCTACACCTTC; CDR3 protein: CASSQEGVRYTF; J gene: TRBJ1-2; clone size: -; V gene: TRBV3-1; CDR3 length: 12; D gene: -
CDR3 DNA: TGTGCCACCTTGGATTACCCCTACAATGAGCAGTTCTTC; CDR3 protein: CATLDYPYNEQFF; J gene: TRBJ2-1; clone size: -; V gene: TRBV24-1; CDR3 length: 13; D gene: -
CDR3 DNA: TGCAGTGCTAGCGGACGCGACCAAGAGACCCAGTACTTC; CDR3 protein: CSASGRDQETQYF; J gene: TRBJ2-5; clone size: -; V gene: TRBV20-1; CDR3 length: 13; D gene: -
CDR3 DNA: TGTGCCAGCAGCTTAGTGGGGCTAGCCACCTACGAGCAGTACTTC; CDR3 protein: CASSLVGLATYEQYF; J gene: TRBJ2-7; clone size: -; V gene: TRBV7-2; CDR3 length: 15; D gene: -
CDR3 DNA: TGTGCCAGCAGCTCGCTACAGGGCATGACTTATAATTCACCCCTCCACTTT; CDR3 protein: CASSSLQGMTYNSPLHF; J gene: TRBJ1-6; clone size: -; V gene: TRBV5-6; CDR3 length: 17; D gene: -
CDR3 DNA: TGTGCCAGCAGCCAATCGGACGGATTCAACTATGGCTACACCTTC; CDR3 protein: CASSQSDGFNYGYTF; J gene: TRBJ1-2; clone size: -; V gene: TRBV4-2; CDR3 length: 15; D gene: -
CDR3 DNA: TGTGCCTGGAGTGTCGGGGCGGGTCTCACAGATACGCAGTATTTT; CDR3 protein: CAWSVGAGLTDTQYF; J gene: TRBJ2-3; clone size: -; V gene: TRBV30; CDR3 length: 15; D gene: -
CDR3 DNA: TGCAGTGCTAGAGATGGGAGGGGGGCACAAGGCACAGATACGCAGTATTTT; CDR3 protein: CSARDGRGAQGTDTQYF; J gene: TRBJ2-3; clone size: few; V gene: TRBV20-1; CDR3 length: 17; D gene: -
CDR3 DNA: TGCAGTGCTAGGGCACTAAAGCCGGAGCAGTTCTTC; CDR3 protein: CSARALKPEQFF; J gene: TRBJ2-1; clone size: once; V gene: TRBV20-1; CDR3 length: 12; D gene: -
CDR3 DNA: TGTGCCTGGAGTGCGGGGACCGGGGAGCTGTTTTTT; CDR3 protein: CAWSAGTGELFF; J gene: TRBJ2-2; clone size: -; V gene: TRBV30; CDR3 length: 12; D gene: -
CDR3 DNA: TGTGCCAGCTCACCACCGGGGAGCCCGCTCAATCAGCCCCAGCATTTT; CDR3 protein: CASSPPGSPLNQPQHF; J gene: TRBJ1-5; clone size: -; V gene: TRBV18; CDR3 length: 16; D gene: -
CDR3 DNA: TGTGCCACCAGTGCTGGACAGGGACCTACAGATACGCAGTATTTT; CDR3 protein: CATSAGQGPTDTQYF; J gene: TRBJ2-3; clone size: once; V gene: TRBV24-1; CDR3 length: 15; D gene: TRBD1
CDR3 DNA: TGTGCCAGTAGTATGTACGGCACTGCATGGCATTTT; CDR3 protein: CASSMYGTAWHF; J gene: TRBJ1-5; clone size: once; V gene: TRBV19; CDR3 length: 12; D gene: -
CDR3 DNA: TGTGCCAGCAGCCAAGTTTACTCTGGGGCCAACGTCCTGACTTTC; CDR3 protein: CASSQVYSGANVLTF; J gene: TRBJ2-6; clone size: -; V gene: TRBV3-1; CDR3 length: 15; D gene: -
CDR3 DNA: TGTGCCAGCAGGGATGTGGCTGGGGCCAACGTCCTGACTTTC; CDR3 protein: CASRDVAGANVLTF; J gene: TRBJ2-6; clone size: -; V gene: TRBV11-2; CDR3 length: 14; D gene: -
CDR3 DNA: TGTGCCTCCCCTATGAGGGATTTTGACGAAAAACTGTTTTTT; CDR3 protein: CASPMRDFDEKLFF; J gene: TRBJ1-4; clone size: -; V gene: TRBV30; CDR3 length: 14; D gene: -